The 32 T cell receptor beta chains below come from one sample, sequenced in a study of tumor and adjacent non-tumor tissue in lung cancer. Three rounds of nested PCR, following a modified ARM-PCR protocol, produced the TCRbeta library. TCRdb used MiXCR to reprocess the multiplex PCR reads, holding one entry per CDR3 protein. Of some 200,000 distinct CDR3 sequences in the sample, less than 80% were seen once. This sample's RNA came from whole unsorted tissue. The sample was lung tumor tissue. Receptor source: a man aged 60 to 75 with non-small cell lung cancer.

This clonotype was recorded once. This may stem from a read error, because a much larger clone lies one nucleotide away. The chain is built from TRBV20-1 and TRBJ2-1, with D possibly being TRBD2 (7 bases). In germline, CDR1 is DFQATT, CDR2 SNEGSKA (reference sequence). Trimming pared 6 bases from V and 8 bases from J, leaving 14 bases between. CDR3 size: 12 residues. The CDR3 spells CSADGGGHEQFF. The CDR3 coding sequence is TGCAGTGCCGATGGGGGGGGGCATGAGCAGTTCTTC.

As to this clonotype: A single base separates this from a much larger clone, so it may be a read error. V gene TRBV12-3 or TRBV12-4 combines with J gene TRBJ1-1, with 7 bases lining up with TRBD1. The CDR3 loop spans 14 amino acids. DNA of the CDR3: TGTGCCAGCACTCTTCCGGGACAGAGCACTGAAGTTTTCTTT. Its translation: CASTLPGQSTEVFF.

This clonotype was recorded at least ten times. The chain is built from TRBV12-3 or TRBV12-4 and TRBJ1-4; TRBD1 is a possible D gene (6 bases). The V and J ends lost 7 bases and 7 bases respectively, with 13 bases between them. The CDR3 is 13 amino acids. CDR3 in DNA: TGTGCCAGCACCAGGGGCTGGGGTGAAAAACTGTTTTTT. Protein: CASTRGWGEKLFF.

On this clonotype: Germline is not matched at one junction end, which may reflect a read error. This chain uses TRBV6-2 or TRBV6-3 with TRBJ1-1; the D is unclear. The CDR3 contains 14 residues. Germline V lookup: CDR1 MNHEY, CDR2 SVGEGT. The CDR3 here is CASSYSYGNTESFF. The CDR3 DNA sequence: TGTGCCAGCAGTTATTCCTACGGGAACACTGAATCTTTCTTT.

As concerns this clonotype: One base away lies a much larger clone, so this may be a sequencing read error. The chain recombines TRBV4-2 with TRBJ2-7; TRBD2 is a possible D gene (6 bases). Germline V gene lookup returns CDR1 LGHNA and CDR2 YNFKEQ. The CDR3 is made up of 15 amino acids. CDR3 loop: CAGSQDRAGSYEQYF. In DNA form, the CDR3 reads TGTGCCGGCAGCCAAGATCGGGCGGGGTCTTACGAGCAGTACTTC.

The chain employs TRBV10-3 and TRBJ2-1; 9 bases agree with TRBD2. This CDR3 has 16 amino acids. Germline V lookup: CDR1 ENHRY, CDR2 SYGVKD. Losses at the gene ends were 11 bases for V and 0 bases for J; bases not matched to a gene: 11. CDR3 sequence: CAVGLAKTNSYNEQFF. CDR3 sequence (DNA): TGTGCCGTCGGACTAGCGAAAACTAACTCCTACAATGAGCAGTTCTTC.

As regards this clonotype: Likely a read error: the CDR3 ends without its conserved phenylalanine or tryptophan. The rearrangement links TRBV30 to TRBJ1-2; 8 bases match TRBD1. This CDR3 has 15 residues. V was pared by 2 bases and J by 4 bases, with 9 bases of the junction left unmatched. Germline CDR1 is GTSNPN and CDR2 is SVGIG (reference sequence). The CDR3 loop reads CAWSNPGGASYGYTL. The CDR3 DNA reads as TGTGCCTGGAGTAACCCAGGGGGCGCAAGCTATGGCTACACCTTA.

This clonotype was observed once. The CDR3 ends on some other residue instead of the conserved phenylalanine or tryptophan, so this is likely a read error. This chain links TRBV12-3 or TRBV12-4 with TRBJ2-1; possibly TRBD2 for D (6 bases). The V end was cut by 9 bases, the J end by 8 bases, with 17 bases between. The CDR3 runs to 13 residues. CDR3 sequence reads: CASAVGGFDEQFL. The CDR3 coding sequence is TGTGCCAGTGCAGTGGGAGGATTTGATGAGCAGTTCTTA.

Worth noting for this clonotype: This may be a read error, as it is one base from a much larger clone. The chain links TRBV20-1 to TRBJ2-3; D not certain. CDR1 is DFQATT, CDR2 SNEGSKA, per germline (reference sequence). The CDR3 spans 10 residues. The CDR3 reads CIAWADTQYF. The CDR3 nucleotides are TGCATTGCGTGGGCAGATACGCAGTATTTT.

The chain couples TRBV4-3 to TRBJ2-7, with TRBD1 matching over 9 bases. Germline V gene sequence: CDR1 LGHNA, CDR2 YSLEER. The ends lost 0 bases at V and 6 bases at J; junction bases unmatched: 9. This CDR3 contains 16 residues. The CDR3 DNA follows: TGCGCCAGCAGCCAAGATAGATACGGGACAGGGAGCGAGCAGTACTTC. The encoded protein is CASSQDRYGTGSEQYF.

J is TRBJ2-7 and V is TRBV4-2; no definite D call. Per the germline V gene, CDR1 is LGHNA and CDR2 is YNFKEQ. V was cut by 0 bases and J by 10 bases, with 16 bases left in between. This CDR3 region has 14 residues. CDR3 loop: CASSQDLSALDQYF. The DNA for the CDR3 is TGTGCCAGCAGCCAAGATTTAAGTGCCCTGGATCAGTACTTC.

As to this clonotype: Relative to the germline gene, one junction end is altered; a read error may explain this. The chain has TRBV6-4 and TRBJ2-1; 10 bases agree with TRBD2. Germline assignment: CDR1 MRHNA and CDR2 SNTAGT. The CDR3 extends over 14 amino acids. CDR3 residues: CASSDSGGANEQFF. The CDR3 nucleotides read TGTGCCAGCAGTGACAGCGGGGGGGCCAATGAGCAGTTCTTT.

On this clonotype: A much larger clone sits a single nucleotide away, making a read error possible. The chain is built from TRBV6-2 or TRBV6-3 and TRBJ2-5, with D tentatively TRBD2 (5 bases). Germline V gene sequence: CDR1 MNHEY, CDR2 SVGEGT. CDR3 length: 15 amino acids. V lost 4 bases, J lost 4 bases, and 16 bases lay in between. CDR3 bases: TGTGCCAGCAGTTTCGGGATCACGCCCGGAGAGACCCAGTACTTC. Its protein product is CASSFGITPGETQYF.

The rearrangement uses TRBV28 and TRBJ1-1, with 10 bases fitting TRBD1. The CDR3 totals 16 residues. V lost 4 bases and J lost 5; bases outside the gene matches: 10. Germline V CDR1 and CDR2: MDHEN, SYDVKM. CDR3: CASSSTGGDRRTEAFF. The CDR3 DNA reads TGTGCCAGCAGTTCGACAGGGGGCGATAGGAGGACTGAAGCTTTCTTT.

On this clonotype: At one boundary the junction diverges from the germline segment, which might be a read error. The chain employs TRBV7-9 and TRBJ1-1; D not certain. The CDR3 is made up of 15 amino acids. CDR1 is SEHNR, CDR2 FQNEAQ, per germline (reference sequence). The CDR3 is CASSLDIHQNTEVFF. The CDR3 DNA is TGTGCCAGCAGCTTAGATATTCACCAGAACACTGAAGTTTTCTTT.

The V call is TRBV11-1, the J call TRBJ2-1, with TRBD2 matching over 11 bases. Germline V CDR1 and CDR2: SGHAT, FQDESV (reference sequence). CDR3 size: 17 residues. Trimming at V came to 10 bases and at J to 5 bases, leaving 16 bases not matched to a gene. The CDR3 spells CANSSSRLAGGNNEQFF. CDR3 bases: TGTGCCAATAGCTCATCTCGGCTAGCGGGAGGCAACAATGAGCAGTTCTTC.

A remark on this clonotype: The conserved phenylalanine or tryptophan is not found at the CDR3 terminus, so this likely reflects a read error. No DNA is shown, since the ends of the CDR3 on it are uncertain; the CDR3 is the one TCRdb lists. The rearrangement joins TRBV11-1 to TRBJ2-2; TRBD2, the table's D call, was not compared with the DNA. Germline V gene lookup returns CDR1 SGHAT and CDR2 FQDESV (reference sequence). Ends included, the CDR3 has 15 residues. The CDR3 protein is CASSPWGSGSGSCFL.

The chain uses TRBV20-1 and TRBJ2-1, with a weak D call TRBD2 (6 bases). CDR3 length: 18 residues. Trimming took off 6 bases at V and 0 bases at J, with 24 bases between the two ends. Looked up from germline, CDR1 is DFQATT and CDR2 is SNEGSKA (reference sequence). CDR3: CSASEGAGQLSSYNEQFF. Here the CDR3 DNA reads TGCAGTGCCTCTGAGGGAGCGGGCCAATTGAGCTCCTACAATGAGCAGTTCTTC.

This clonotype was recorded many times. CDR3 amino acids: CASSRPTNEKLFF. The CDR3 nucleotides are TGTGCCAGCAGTCGTCCAACTAATGAAAAACTGTTTTTT. V and J are TRBV6-6 and TRBJ1-4; D gene unclear. V dropped 5 bases and J dropped 0 bases, with 4 bases sitting between them. The CDR3 loop spans 13 amino acids. The germline CDR1 and CDR2 sequences are MNHNY and SVGAGI (reference sequence).

This chain uses TRBV18 with TRBJ2-7; 7 bases match TRBD1. The ends lost 3 bases at V and 1 base at J; junction bases unmatched: 0. The CDR3 runs to 13 residues. Germline CDR1 is KGHSH and CDR2 is LQKENI. DNA of the CDR3: TGTGCCAGCTCACCGACAGGGTCCTACGAGCAGTACTTC. Translating gives CASSPTGSYEQYF.

This clonotype was seen repeatedly, ten times or more. The chain combines TRBV20-1 with TRBJ2-3, with 8 bases that match TRBD2. From germline, CDR1 is DFQATT and CDR2 SNEGSKA (reference sequence). This CDR3 is 14 amino acids long. Germline trimming cut 5 bases from V and 4 bases from J; bases unmatched to any gene: 8. CDR3 sequence reads: CSAGHEAGADTQYF. Written as DNA, the CDR3 is TGCAGTGCTGGTCATGAAGCGGGAGCAGATACGCAGTATTTT.

As for this clonotype: The junction does not match germline at one end; this may be a read error. For the CDR3, the DNA is TGCAGTGCTTACCCGAACCCGGGACATGGGAGCTCAAGCTCCTACAACGAGCAGTTCTTC. It yields the protein CSAYPNPGHGSSSSYNEQFF. The V gene is TRBV20-1, the J gene TRBJ2-5; tentative D call: TRBD1 (6 bases). Near its end, the DNA agrees better with TRBJ2-1, so the J call may be wrong. This CDR3 region has 20 residues. Germline CDR1 reads DFQATT; CDR2 reads SNEGSKA (reference sequence).

In regard to this clonotype: A read error may account for a junction end that differs from germline. The chain recombines TRBV4-3 with TRBJ2-7; 7 bases are shared with TRBD2. This CDR3 spans 15 amino acids. CDR1 is LGHNA and CDR2 is YSLEER in the germline V gene. Here the CDR3 DNA reads TGCACCAGCAGCCCCGGACTAGGAGGGTACTACGAGCACTACTTC. This translates into CTSSPGLGGYYEHYF.

This chain joins TRBV5-1 and TRBJ2-3; D may match TRBD1 or TRBD2 (5 bases each). The CDR3 is 13 residues long. Looked up from germline, CDR1 is SGHRS and CDR2 is YFSETQ. V lost 4 bases, J lost 5 bases, and 11 bases lay in between. CDR3 loop: CASSGGPRDTQYF. In DNA form, the CDR3 reads TGCGCCAGCAGCGGGGGTCCGCGAGATACGCAGTATTTT.

Details on this clonotype: At one end, the junction sequence differs from germline, possibly due to a read error. The chain is built from TRBV20-1 and TRBJ2-3, with a weak D call TRBD1 (7 bases). The CDR3 has 14 residues. Germline V gene sequence: CDR1 DFQATT, CDR2 SNEGSKA (reference sequence). The CDR3: CSEPGGGATDTQYF. As DNA, the CDR3 is TGCAGTGAACCAGGAGGGGGCGCAACAGATACACAGTATTTT.

For this clonotype: Likely a read error: the CDR3 ends without its conserved phenylalanine or tryptophan. It is unclear where the CDR3 begins or ends on the DNA, so no DNA is shown, and the CDR3 is as TCRdb lists it. The genes are TRBV12-5 and TRBJ2-3; the table calls TRBD2, which could not be checked here. CDR1 and CDR2 from the germline V gene are LGHNT and FRNRAP. Termini included, the CDR3 measures 19 amino acids. The CDR3 is CASGLAGTSEVWDTDTQCY.

This clonotype was counted only a few times. Written as DNA, the CDR3 is TGCAGTGAAGCTAGGACCAGCACAGATACGCAGTATTTT. It encodes CSEARTSTDTQYF. The chain links TRBV20-1 to TRBJ2-3; no reliable D call. The length of the CDR3 is 13 residues. Trimming shortened V by 7 bases and J by 0 bases, and 11 bases separated the two germline ends. Germline CDR1 reads DFQATT; CDR2 reads SNEGSKA (reference sequence).

As to this clonotype: The junction differs from germline at one of its ends, possibly a read error. This sequence joins TRBV5-4 and TRBJ2-7; D unclear. CDR1 and CDR2 (germline): SGHNT, YYREEE (reference sequence). This CDR3 has 15 residues. The CDR3 loop reads CASSLAGTVSNEQYF. The DNA for the CDR3 is TGTGCCAGCAGCTTGGCAGGTACGGTCTCCAACGAGCAGTACTTC.

Turning to this clonotype: One junction end disagrees with the germline gene, perhaps due to a read error. The chain links TRBV20-1 to TRBJ2-7; D not certain. The CDR3 loop spans 13 amino acids. Germline V lookup: CDR1 DFQATT, CDR2 SNEGSKA (reference sequence). Here the CDR3 DNA reads TGCAGTGCTAAAGCCCCTCCAATCTACGAGCAATACTTC. This codes for CSAKAPPIYEQYF.

Of note for this clonotype: The junction does not match germline at one end; this may be a read error. This chain joins TRBV11-2 and TRBJ2-3; possible D gene TRBD2, 6 bases. The CDR3 is 17 amino acids. The germline V gene has CDR1 SGHAT and CDR2 FQNNGV. CDR3 residues: CASSWDYWRRVTDTQFF. The CDR3 DNA reads TGTGCCAGCAGCTGGGATTATTGGCGGAGGGTAACAGATACGCAGTTTTTT.

Ten or more counts support this clonotype. The rearrangement uses TRBV4-3 and TRBJ2-6; no reliable D call. The CDR3 is 17 residues long. The ends were cut back, 0 bases at V and 0 bases at J, with 9 bases in the middle. Germline V gene sequence: CDR1 LGHNA, CDR2 YSLEER. CDR3 DNA: TGCGCCAGCAGCCAAGACAGGTCCCCCTCTGGGGCCAACGTCCTGACTTTC. Translation gives CASSQDRSPSGANVLTF.

This clonotype was detected ten times or more. The chain recombines TRBV6-2 or TRBV6-3 with TRBJ2-1; 7 bases map to TRBD2. V lost 9 bases to trimming and J lost 4 bases; unmatched junction nucleotides: 6. CDR3 length: 13 amino acids. Germline lookup yields CDR1 MNHEY and CDR2 SVGEGT. The CDR3 region is CASGTILYNEQFF. DNA of the CDR3: TGTGCCAGTGGGACTATACTTTACAATGAGCAGTTCTTC.